This T cell receptor beta chain was sequenced for a study of T cell repertoires in cytomegalovirus infection. MiXCR, applied by TCRdb to the reads, yields one record per CDR3 protein. The sample records about 160,000 distinct CDR3 sequences, 15% to 20% being singletons. The clonotype comes from a human donor in good health (CMV status not recorded). Some clones in this sample may be carry-over from other donors' samples. The material sequenced was CD8+ T cells from PBMCs.

In nucleotides, the CDR3 is TGTGCCAGCACCCCAGGGGGCGGGAGGGACATTCAGTACTTC. Its protein is CASTPGGGRDIQYF. V is TRBV28 and J is TRBJ2-4; D is perhaps TRBD2 (9 bases). The V end was cut by 7 bases, the J end by 8 bases, with 18 bases between. This CDR3 has 14 residues. The germline CDR1 and CDR2 sequences are MDHEN and SYDVKM. The whole variable domain, remainder taken from reference TRBV28 and TRBJ2-4, is DVKVTQSSRYLVKRTGEKVFLECVQDMDHENMFWYRQDPGLGLRLIYFSYDVKMKEKGDIPEGYSVSREKKERFSLILESASTNQTSMYLCASTPGGGRDIQYFGAGTRLSVL.